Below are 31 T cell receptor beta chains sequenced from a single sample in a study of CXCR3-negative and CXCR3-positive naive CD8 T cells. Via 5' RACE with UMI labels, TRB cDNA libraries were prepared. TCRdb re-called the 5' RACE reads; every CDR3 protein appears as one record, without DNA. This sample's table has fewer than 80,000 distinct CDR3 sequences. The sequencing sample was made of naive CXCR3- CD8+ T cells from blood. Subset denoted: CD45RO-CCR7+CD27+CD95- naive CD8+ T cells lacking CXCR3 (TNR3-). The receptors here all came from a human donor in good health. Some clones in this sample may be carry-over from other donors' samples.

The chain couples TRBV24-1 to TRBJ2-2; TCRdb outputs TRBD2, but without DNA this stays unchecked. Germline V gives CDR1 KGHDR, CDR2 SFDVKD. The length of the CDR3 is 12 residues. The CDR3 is CATRLGAGELFF.

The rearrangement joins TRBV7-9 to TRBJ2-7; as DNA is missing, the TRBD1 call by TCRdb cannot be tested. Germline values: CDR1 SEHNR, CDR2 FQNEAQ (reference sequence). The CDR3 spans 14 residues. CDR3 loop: CASSTMDTLYEQYF.

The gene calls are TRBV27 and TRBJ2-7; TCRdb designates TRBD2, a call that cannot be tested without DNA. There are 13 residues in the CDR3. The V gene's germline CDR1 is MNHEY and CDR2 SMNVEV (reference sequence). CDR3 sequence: CASSVRGAYEQYF.

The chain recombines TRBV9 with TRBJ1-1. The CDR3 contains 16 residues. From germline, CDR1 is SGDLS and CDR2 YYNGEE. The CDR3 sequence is CASSVASQGLNTEAFF.

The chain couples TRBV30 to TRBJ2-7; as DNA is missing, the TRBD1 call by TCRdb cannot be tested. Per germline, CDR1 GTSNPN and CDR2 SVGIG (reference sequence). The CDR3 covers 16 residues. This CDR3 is CAWSVPLGPPGMEQYF.

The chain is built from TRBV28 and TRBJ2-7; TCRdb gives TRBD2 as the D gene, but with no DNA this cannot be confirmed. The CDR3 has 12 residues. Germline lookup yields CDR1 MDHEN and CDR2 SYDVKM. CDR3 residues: CASEEEGYEQYF.

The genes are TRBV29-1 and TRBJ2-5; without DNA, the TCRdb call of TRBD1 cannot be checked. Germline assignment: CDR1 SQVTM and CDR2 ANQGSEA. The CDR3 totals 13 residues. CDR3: CSAWTGDVETQYF.

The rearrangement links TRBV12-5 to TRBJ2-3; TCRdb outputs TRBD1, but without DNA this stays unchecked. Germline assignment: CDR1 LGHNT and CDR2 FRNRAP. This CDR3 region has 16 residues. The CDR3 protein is CASGLGYSGSTDTQYF.

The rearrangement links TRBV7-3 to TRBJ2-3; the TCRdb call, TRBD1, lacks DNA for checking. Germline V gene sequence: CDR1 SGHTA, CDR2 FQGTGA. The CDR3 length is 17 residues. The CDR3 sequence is CASSLTGQGTSTDTQYF.

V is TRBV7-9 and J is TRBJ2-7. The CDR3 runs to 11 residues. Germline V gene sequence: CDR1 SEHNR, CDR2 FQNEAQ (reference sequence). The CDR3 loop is CASSLTYEQYF.

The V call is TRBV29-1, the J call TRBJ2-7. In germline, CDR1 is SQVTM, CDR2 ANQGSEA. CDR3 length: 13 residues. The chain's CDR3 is CSVEVSSEYEQYF.

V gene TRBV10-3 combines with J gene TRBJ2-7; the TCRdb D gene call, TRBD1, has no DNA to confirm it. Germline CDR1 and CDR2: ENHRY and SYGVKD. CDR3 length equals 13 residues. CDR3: CAIGGGGTYEQYF.

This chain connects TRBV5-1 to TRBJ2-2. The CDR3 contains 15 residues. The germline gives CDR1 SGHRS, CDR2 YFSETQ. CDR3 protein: CASSLAVQNTGELFF.

The CDR3 spells CASSGTAGGFHEQFF. V gene TRBV6-5 combines with J gene TRBJ2-1; as DNA is missing, the TRBD2 call by TCRdb cannot be tested. CDR3 size: 15 residues. Germline CDR1 is MNHEY and CDR2 is SVGAGI.

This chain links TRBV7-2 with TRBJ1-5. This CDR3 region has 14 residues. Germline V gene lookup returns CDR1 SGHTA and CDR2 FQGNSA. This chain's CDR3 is CASSLAGSNQPQHF.

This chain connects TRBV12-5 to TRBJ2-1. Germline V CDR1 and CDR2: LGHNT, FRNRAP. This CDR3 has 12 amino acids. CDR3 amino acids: CASGFGSDEQFF.

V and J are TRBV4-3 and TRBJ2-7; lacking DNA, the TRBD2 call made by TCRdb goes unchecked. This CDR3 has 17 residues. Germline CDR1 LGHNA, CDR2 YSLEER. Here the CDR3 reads CASSQASSAGGPYEQYF.

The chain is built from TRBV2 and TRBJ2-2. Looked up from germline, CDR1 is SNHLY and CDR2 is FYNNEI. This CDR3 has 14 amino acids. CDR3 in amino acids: CASSEGGNTGELFF.

The CDR3 region is CASSLSQSFSYGYTF. The rearrangement uses TRBV13 and TRBJ1-2. The CDR3 loop spans 15 amino acids. Germline assignment: CDR1 PRHDT and CDR2 FYEKMQ (reference sequence).

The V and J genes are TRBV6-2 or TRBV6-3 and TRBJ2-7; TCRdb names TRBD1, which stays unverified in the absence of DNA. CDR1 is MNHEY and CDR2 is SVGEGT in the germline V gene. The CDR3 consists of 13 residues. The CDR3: CASRTGTSYEQYF.

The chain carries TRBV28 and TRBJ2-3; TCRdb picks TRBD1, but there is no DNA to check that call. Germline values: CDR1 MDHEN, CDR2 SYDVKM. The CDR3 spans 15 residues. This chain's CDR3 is CASSSRTGGTDTQYF.

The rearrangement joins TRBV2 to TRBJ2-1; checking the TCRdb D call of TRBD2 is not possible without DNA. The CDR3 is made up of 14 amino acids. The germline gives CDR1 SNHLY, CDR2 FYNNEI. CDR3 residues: CASRPPPTYNEQFF.

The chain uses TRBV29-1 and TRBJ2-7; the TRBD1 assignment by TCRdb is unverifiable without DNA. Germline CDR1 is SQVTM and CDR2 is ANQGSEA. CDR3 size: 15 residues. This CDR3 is CSVETTGTETYEQYF.

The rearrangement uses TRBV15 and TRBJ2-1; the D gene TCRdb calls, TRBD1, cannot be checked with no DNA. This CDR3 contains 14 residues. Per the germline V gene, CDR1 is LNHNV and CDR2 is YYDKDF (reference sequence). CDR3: CATSRDVGADEQFF.

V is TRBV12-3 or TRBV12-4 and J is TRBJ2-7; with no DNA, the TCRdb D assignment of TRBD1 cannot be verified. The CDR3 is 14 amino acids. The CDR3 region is CASSLDMRGYEQYF.

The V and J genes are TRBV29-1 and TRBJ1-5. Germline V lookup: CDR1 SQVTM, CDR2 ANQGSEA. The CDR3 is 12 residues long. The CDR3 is CSVVEGDQPQHF.

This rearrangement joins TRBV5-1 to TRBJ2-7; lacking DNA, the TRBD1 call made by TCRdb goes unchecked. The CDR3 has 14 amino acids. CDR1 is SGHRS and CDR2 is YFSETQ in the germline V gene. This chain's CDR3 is CASSLGGGNYEQYF.

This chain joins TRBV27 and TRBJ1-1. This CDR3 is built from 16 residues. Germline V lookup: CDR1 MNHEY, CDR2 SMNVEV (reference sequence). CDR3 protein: CASSLGGPALNTEAFF.

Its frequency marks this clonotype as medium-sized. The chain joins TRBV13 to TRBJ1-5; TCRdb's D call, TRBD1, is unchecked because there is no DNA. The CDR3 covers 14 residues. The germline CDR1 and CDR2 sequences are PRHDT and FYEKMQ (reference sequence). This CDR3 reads CASSLRTVNQPQHF.

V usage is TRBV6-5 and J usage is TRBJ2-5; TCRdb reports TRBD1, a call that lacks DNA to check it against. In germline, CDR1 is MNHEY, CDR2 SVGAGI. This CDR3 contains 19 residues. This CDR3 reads CASSTLVTGRDVWQETQYF.

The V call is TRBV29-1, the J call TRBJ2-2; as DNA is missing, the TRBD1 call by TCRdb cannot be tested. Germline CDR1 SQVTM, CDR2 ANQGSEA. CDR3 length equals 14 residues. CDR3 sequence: CSVLRTDNTGELFF.